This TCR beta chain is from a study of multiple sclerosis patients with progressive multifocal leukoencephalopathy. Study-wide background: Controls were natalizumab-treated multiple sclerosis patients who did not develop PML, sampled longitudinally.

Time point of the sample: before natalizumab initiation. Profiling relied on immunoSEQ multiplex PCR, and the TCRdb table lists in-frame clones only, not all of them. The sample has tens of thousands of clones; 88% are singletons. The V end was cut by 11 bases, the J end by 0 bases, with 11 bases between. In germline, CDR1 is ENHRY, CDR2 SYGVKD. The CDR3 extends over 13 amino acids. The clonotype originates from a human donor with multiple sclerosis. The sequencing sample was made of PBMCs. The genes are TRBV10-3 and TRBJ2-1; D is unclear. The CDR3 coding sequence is TGTGCCTGTAGTGACGACTCCTACAATGAGCAGTTCTTC. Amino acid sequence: CACSDDSYNEQFF.